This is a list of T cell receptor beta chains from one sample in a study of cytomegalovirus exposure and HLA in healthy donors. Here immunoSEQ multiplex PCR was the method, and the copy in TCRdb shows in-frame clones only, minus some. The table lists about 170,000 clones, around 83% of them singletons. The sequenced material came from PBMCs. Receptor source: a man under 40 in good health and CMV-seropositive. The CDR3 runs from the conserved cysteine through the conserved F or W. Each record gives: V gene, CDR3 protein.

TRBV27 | CASSLSRNTEAFF
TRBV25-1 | CASSLDRGQVYNEQFF
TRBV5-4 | CASSLGHQNTGELFF
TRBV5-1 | CASSLVGGLNTEAFF
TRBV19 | CASSIGGGVELFF
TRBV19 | CASRLGAVTNEKLFF
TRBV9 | CASSERIPGQGADNGQFF
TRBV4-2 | CASSPSGIQGLGNTIYF
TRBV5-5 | CASSLGRWGGAYGYTF
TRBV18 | CASSPTGVENTEAFF
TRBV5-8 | CASSAGTSGQETQYF
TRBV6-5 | CASSYSTRGAYEQYF
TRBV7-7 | CASSLRRDSNEQFF
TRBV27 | CASSLARGSQPQHF
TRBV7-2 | CASRTSGAPWYF
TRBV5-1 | CASSLNDRESSYNSPLHF
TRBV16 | CASSQSGRADTQYF
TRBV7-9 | CASSSKGATNEKLFF